The 14 T cell receptor beta chains listed next were all sequenced from one sample in a study of blood T cell repertoires in COVID-19. The assay was immunoSEQ multiplex PCR, and TCRdb's table has in-frame clones only and misses some. Here the sample spans 95,000 to 150,000 clones, 70% to 75% being singletons. Specimen: peripheral blood. The receptors stem from an elderly man with COVID-19, enrolled during active disease.

This chain joins TRBV18 and TRBJ2-3; the match to TRBD2 covers 12 bases. Germline trimming cut 2 bases from V and 0 bases from J; bases unmatched to any gene: 6. Germline loops: CDR1 KGHSH, CDR2 LQKENI. The CDR3 sequence is 18 residues long. In DNA, the CDR3 is TGTGCCAGCTCACCAAGTTCGGGACTAGCGGGTAGCACAGATACGCAGTATTTT. Translated, it gives CASSPSSGLAGSTDTQYF.

V is TRBV18 and J is TRBJ2-3; maybe TRBD1 (5 bases). The CDR3 is 15 amino acids. Germline CDR1 reads KGHSH; CDR2 reads LQKENI. V shed 4 bases and J shed 1 base, with 12 bases lying between them. The CDR3 protein is CASSLLRGGTDTQYF. Here the CDR3 DNA reads TGTGCCAGCTCACTCCTAAGGGGCGGCACAGATACGCAGTATTTT. The complete variable domain, with remaining parts taken from reference TRBV18 and TRBJ2-3, reads NAGVMQNPRHLVRRRGQEARLRCSPMKGHSHVYWYRQLPEEGLKFMVYLQKENIIDESGMPKERFSAEFPKEGPSILRIQQVVRGDSAAYFCASSLLRGGTDTQYFGPGTRLTVL.

This sequence joins TRBV7-8 and TRBJ2-1; weak D call: TRBD2 (6 bases). V was pared by 1 base and J by 0 bases, with 19 bases between. The length of the CDR3 is 19 residues. CDR1 is SGHVS, CDR2 FQNEAQ, per germline. The CDR3 spells CASSLDGASAISSYNEQFF. The CDR3 DNA follows: TGTGCCAGCAGCTTAGACGGGGCTAGCGCTATCAGCTCCTACAATGAGCAGTTCTTC.

V and J are TRBV11-2 and TRBJ2-7; perhaps TRBD1 as D (5 bases). Germline V gives CDR1 SGHAT, CDR2 FQNNGV. This CDR3 contains 14 residues. V was pared by 6 bases and J by 3 bases, with 15 bases between. The CDR3: CASSAGDRNYEQYF. CDR3 coding DNA: TGTGCCAGCAGTGCAGGTGACAGAAACTACGAGCAGTACTTC.

About this clone: It may be a read error: a sequence one base away is much more abundant. The chain has TRBV7-3 and TRBJ2-7; 10 bases align to TRBD2. The V gene's germline CDR1 is SGHTA and CDR2 FQGTGA. CDR3 length equals 16 residues. V gave up 1 base and J gave up 3 bases; unmatched junction bases: 6. CDR3 protein: CASSLSPASGSYEQYF. CDR3 DNA sequence: TGTGCCAGCAGCTTAAGTCCGGCTAGCGGGAGCTACGAGCAGTACTTC.

This chain links TRBV11-2 with TRBJ2-1; 9 bases fit TRBD2. Germline values: CDR1 SGHAT, CDR2 FQNNGV. The CDR3 is 15 residues long. J lost 8 bases, V lost 4 bases, and 9 bases had no gene match. The CDR3 is CASSYLAGGPHEQFF. For the CDR3, the DNA is TGTGCCAGCAGCTACCTCGCGGGAGGGCCCCATGAGCAGTTCTTC.

This sequence joins TRBV5-1 and TRBJ2-6; TRBD2 matches at 7 bases. This CDR3 has 17 amino acids. Germline V gene sequence: CDR1 SGHRS, CDR2 YFSETQ. V was pared by 1 base and J by 0 bases, with 4 bases of the junction left unmatched. This CDR3 is CASSLTSGTSGANVLTF. In DNA, the CDR3 is TGCGCCAGCAGCTTGACAAGCGGGACCTCTGGGGCCAACGTCCTGACTTTC.

The V call is TRBV4-1, the J call TRBJ2-3; 12 nucleotides align to TRBD2. Germline-derived CDR1 and CDR2 are MGHRA and YSYEKL. The CDR3 has 16 residues. V dropped 4 bases and J dropped 2; count of bases not matched to a gene: 4. The CDR3 coding sequence is TGCGCCAGCAGCCTACTAGCGGGAGGCAACACAGATACGCAGTATTTT. Translation gives CASSLLAGGNTDTQYF.

This clone was detected only a few times. The V and J genes are TRBV7-3 and TRBJ1-5; TRBD1 is a possible D gene (5 bases). Trimming pared 5 bases from V and 5 bases from J, leaving 16 bases between. The CDR3 runs 15 residues. The germline CDR1 and CDR2 sequences are SGHTA and FQGTGA. The CDR3: CASSTPRGEDQPQHF. The CDR3 nucleotides are TGTGCCAGCAGCACCCCGCGGGGGGAAGATCAGCCCCAGCATTTT.

The V and J genes are TRBV2 and TRBJ1-2, with 7 bases fitting TRBD1. Germline CDR1 reads SNHLY; CDR2 reads FYNNEI. This CDR3 spans 14 amino acids. Trimming removed 4 bases from V and 3 bases from J; junction bases left unmatched: 5. CDR3 coding DNA: TGTGCCAGCAGTGGGGACAGTGGGGACTATGGCTACACCTTC. Protein product: CASSGDSGDYGYTF.

CDR3 protein: CASKNGREFGTQYF. DNA for the CDR3: TGTGCCAGCAAAAATGGGCGGGAGTTTGGTACGCAGTATTTT. The chain links TRBV7-2 to TRBJ2-3, with 7 bases that match TRBD2. V gave up 7 bases and J gave up 8 bases; unmatched junction bases: 12. Germline V CDR1 and CDR2: SGHTA, FQGNSA. The CDR3 has 14 residues.

The chain employs TRBV29-1 and TRBJ2-1, with D perhaps TRBD1 (6 bases). Trimming took off 4 bases at V and 4 bases at J, with 8 bases between the two ends. Per germline, CDR1 SQVTM and CDR2 ANQGSEA. This CDR3 is built from 12 residues. The CDR3 DNA follows: TGCAGCGTTGGGGACATGTACAATGAGCAGTTCTTC. Translation gives CSVGDMYNEQFF.

The V gene is TRBV6-2 or TRBV6-3, the J gene TRBJ2-6; TRBD2 aligns across 9 bases. The CDR3 sequence is 17 residues long. After removal of 1 base from V and 4 bases from J, the junction contained 5 bases not matched to a gene. Germline CDR1 and CDR2: MNHEY and SVGEGT. CDR3 in DNA: TGTGCCAGCAGTTACTTAGTAGCGGGAGTAGGGGCCAACGTCCTGACTTTC. This codes for CASSYLVAGVGANVLTF.

This rearrangement joins TRBV7-9 to TRBJ2-2, with D unclear. CDR3 length: 12 residues. V shed 1 base and J shed 8 bases, with 5 bases lying between them. CDR1 and CDR2 from the germline V gene are SEHNR and FQNEAQ (reference sequence). The CDR3 reads CASSLGLGELFF. CDR3 bases: TGTGCCAGCAGCTTAGGTCTGGGGGAGCTGTTTTTT.